A single sample is the source of the 4 T cell receptor beta chains below, sequenced in a study of T cell responses to AZD1222 COVID-19 vaccine. The method was immunoSEQ multiplex PCR; TCRdb's version includes in-frame clones alone and lacks a portion of them. The sample lists around 150,000 clones; roughly 90% were seen once. Sequencing was performed on peripheral blood, taken 28 days after the second AZD1222 dose. All receptors derive from an adult who received the AZD1222 COVID-19 vaccine.

V and J are TRBV9 and TRBJ2-2, with a possible D match to TRBD1 (6 bases). The V end was cut by 2 bases, the J end by 4 bases, with 15 bases between. The CDR3 length is 16 residues. Germline V lookup: CDR1 SGDLS, CDR2 YYNGEE. CDR3 sequence (DNA): TGTGCCAGCAGCGTCTTGGACAGTTATGGCACCGGGGAGCTGTTTTTT. This sequence encodes CASSVLDSYGTGELFF.

As DNA, the CDR3 is TGCGCCAGCAAAGGGACTAGCGGAAGCTACGAGCAGTACTTC. The encoded protein is CASKGTSGSYEQYF. V usage is TRBV5-1 and J usage is TRBJ2-7, with 11 nucleotides matching TRBD2. The ends lost 6 bases at V and 3 bases at J; junction bases unmatched: 5. Germline CDR1 reads SGHRS; CDR2 reads YFSETQ. The CDR3 consists of 14 residues. Together with reference TRBV5-1 and TRBJ2-7, the CDR3 gives the full variable domain: KAGVTQTPRYLIKTRGQQVTLSCSPISGHRSVSWYQQTPGQGLQFLFEYFSETQRNKGNFPGRFSGRQFSNSRSEMNVSTLELGDSALYLCASKGTSGSYEQYFGPGTRLTVT.

V and J are TRBV5-5 and TRBJ2-2; D call uncertain. V was pared by 2 bases and J by 3 bases, with 5 bases between. The germline V gene encodes CDR1 SGHKS and CDR2 YYEKEE (reference sequence). CDR3 length equals 13 residues. The CDR3 loop is CASSFFYTGELFF. The DNA of the CDR3 is TGTGCCAGCAGCTTCTTCTACACCGGGGAGCTGTTTTTT. The full variable domain, its missing parts supplied by reference TRBV5-5 and TRBJ2-2, is DAGVTQSPTHLIKTRGQQVTLRCSPISGHKSVSWYQQVLGQGPQFIFQYYEKEERGRGNFPDRFSARQFPNYSSELNVNALLLGDSALYLCASSFFYTGELFFGEGSRLTVL.

J is TRBJ2-1 and V is TRBV11-2; 9 nucleotides match TRBD2. CDR1 is SGHAT and CDR2 is FQNNGV in the germline V gene. V was pared by 0 bases and J by 6 bases, with 9 bases of the junction left unmatched. CDR3 length: 17 residues. CDR3 sequence reads: CASSLDLRGGASNEQFF. For the CDR3, the DNA is TGTGCCAGCAGCTTAGATCTTCGCGGGGGGGCCAGCAATGAGCAGTTCTTC.